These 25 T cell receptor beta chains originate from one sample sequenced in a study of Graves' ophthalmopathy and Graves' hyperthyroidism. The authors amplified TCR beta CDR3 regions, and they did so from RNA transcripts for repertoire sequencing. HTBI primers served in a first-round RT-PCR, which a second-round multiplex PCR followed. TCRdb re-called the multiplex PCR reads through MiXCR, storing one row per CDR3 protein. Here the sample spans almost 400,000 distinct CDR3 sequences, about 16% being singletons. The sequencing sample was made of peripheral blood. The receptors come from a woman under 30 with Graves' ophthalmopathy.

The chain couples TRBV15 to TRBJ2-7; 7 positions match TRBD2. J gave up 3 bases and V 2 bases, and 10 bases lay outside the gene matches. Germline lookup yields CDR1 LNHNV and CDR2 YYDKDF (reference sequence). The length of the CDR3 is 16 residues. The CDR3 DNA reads TGTGCCACCAGCAGAAATCTCCGGGAGCGGGACTACGAGCAGTACTTC. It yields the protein CATSRNLRERDYEQYF.

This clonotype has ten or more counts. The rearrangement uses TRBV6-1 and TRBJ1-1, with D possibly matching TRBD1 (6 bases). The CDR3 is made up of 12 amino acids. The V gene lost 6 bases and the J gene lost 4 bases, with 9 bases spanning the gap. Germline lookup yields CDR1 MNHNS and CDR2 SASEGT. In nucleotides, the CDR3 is TGTGCCAGCAGAGCGGGGGCCACTGAAGCTTTCTTT. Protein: CASRAGATEAFF.

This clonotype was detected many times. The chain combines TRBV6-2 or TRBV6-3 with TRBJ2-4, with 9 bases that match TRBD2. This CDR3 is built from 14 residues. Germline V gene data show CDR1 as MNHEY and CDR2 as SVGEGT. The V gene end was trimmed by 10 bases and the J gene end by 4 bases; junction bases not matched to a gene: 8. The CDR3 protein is CATVAGVLKNIQYF. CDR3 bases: TGTGCCACCGTAGCGGGAGTCTTGAAAAACATTCAGTACTTC.

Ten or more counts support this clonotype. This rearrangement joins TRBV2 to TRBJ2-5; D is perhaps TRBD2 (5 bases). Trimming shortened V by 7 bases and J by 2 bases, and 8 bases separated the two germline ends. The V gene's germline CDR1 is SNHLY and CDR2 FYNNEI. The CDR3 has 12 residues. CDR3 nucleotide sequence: TGTGCCAGCAAAGGCGGGCAAGAGACCCAGTACTTC. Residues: CASKGGQETQYF.

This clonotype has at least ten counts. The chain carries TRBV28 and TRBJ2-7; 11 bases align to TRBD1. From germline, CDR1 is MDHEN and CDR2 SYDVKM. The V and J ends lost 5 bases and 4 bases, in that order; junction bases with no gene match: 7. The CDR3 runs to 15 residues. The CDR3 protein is CASSPGQGAGYEQYF. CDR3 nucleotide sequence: TGTGCCAGCAGTCCCGGACAGGGGGCTGGGTACGAGCAGTACTTC.

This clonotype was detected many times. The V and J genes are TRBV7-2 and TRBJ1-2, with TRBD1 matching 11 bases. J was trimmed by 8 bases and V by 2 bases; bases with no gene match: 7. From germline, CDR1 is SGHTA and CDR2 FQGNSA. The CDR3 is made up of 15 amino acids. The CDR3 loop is CASSLLGQGAGGYTF. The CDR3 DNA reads TGTGCCAGCAGCTTACTAGGACAGGGGGCGGGCGGCTACACCTTC.

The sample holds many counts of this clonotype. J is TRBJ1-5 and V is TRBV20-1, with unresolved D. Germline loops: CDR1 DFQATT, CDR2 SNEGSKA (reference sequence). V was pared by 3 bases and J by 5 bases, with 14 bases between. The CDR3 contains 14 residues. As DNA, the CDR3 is TGCAGTGCTAGTAAGCCTCGGAGCCATCAGCCCCAGCATTTT. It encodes CSASKPRSHQPQHF.

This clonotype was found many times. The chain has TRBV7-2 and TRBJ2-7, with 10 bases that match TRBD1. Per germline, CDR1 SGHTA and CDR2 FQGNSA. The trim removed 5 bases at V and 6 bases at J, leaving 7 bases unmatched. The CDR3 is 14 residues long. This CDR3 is CASSQSGTGVEQYF. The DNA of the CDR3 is TGTGCCAGCAGCCAATCCGGGACAGGGGTCGAGCAGTACTTC.

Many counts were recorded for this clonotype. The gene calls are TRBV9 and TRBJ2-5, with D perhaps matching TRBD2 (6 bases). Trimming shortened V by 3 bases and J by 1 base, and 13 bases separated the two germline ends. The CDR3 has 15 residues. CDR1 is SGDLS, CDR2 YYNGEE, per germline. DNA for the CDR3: TGTGCCAGCAGCGGATTCGGCGGGATCCAAGAGACCCAGTACTTC. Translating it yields CASSGFGGIQETQYF.

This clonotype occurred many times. The CDR3 sequence: CASSRGGGRGSPLHF. In DNA form, the CDR3 reads TGTGCCAGCAGTAGGGGTGGGGGAAGGGGATCACCCCTCCACTTT. The gene calls are TRBV2 and TRBJ1-6; D possibly corresponds to TRBD1 (5 bases). The ends were cut back, 5 bases at V and 10 bases at J, with 18 bases in the middle. The CDR3 runs 15 residues. The germline V gene encodes CDR1 SNHLY and CDR2 FYNNEI.

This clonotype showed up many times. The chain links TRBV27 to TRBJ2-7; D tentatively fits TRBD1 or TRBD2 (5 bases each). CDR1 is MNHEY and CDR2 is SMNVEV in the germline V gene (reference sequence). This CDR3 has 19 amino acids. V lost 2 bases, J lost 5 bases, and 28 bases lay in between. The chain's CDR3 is CASSLRVRVDGTDPHEQYF. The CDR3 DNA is TGTGCCAGCAGTTTAAGAGTCAGGGTGGACGGGACCGACCCCCACGAGCAGTACTTC.

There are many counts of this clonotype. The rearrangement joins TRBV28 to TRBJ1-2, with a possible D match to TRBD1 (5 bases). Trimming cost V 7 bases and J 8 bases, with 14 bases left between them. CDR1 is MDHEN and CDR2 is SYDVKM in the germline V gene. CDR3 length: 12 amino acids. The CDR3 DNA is TGTGCCAGCACTCCTCAGGGCTGGGGCTACACCTTC. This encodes CASTPQGWGYTF.

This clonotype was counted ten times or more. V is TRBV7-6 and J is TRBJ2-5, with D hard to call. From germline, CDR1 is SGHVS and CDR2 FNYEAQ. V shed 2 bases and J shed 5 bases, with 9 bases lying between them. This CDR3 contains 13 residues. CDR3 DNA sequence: TGTGCCAGCAGCTTAACCCGATTGGAGACCCAGTACTTC. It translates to CASSLTRLETQYF. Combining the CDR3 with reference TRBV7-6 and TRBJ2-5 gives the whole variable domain GAGVSQSPRYKVTKRGQDVALRCDPISGHVSLYWYRQALGQGPEFLTYFNYEAQQDKSGLPNDRFSAERPEGSISTLTIQRTEQRDSAMYRCASSLTRLETQYFGPGTRLLVL.

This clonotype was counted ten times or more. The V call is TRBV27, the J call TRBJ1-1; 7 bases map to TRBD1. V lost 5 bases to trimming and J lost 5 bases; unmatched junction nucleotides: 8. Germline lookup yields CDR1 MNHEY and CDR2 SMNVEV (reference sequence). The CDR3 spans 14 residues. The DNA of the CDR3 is TGTGCCAGCAGTAGGGACAGCCATCCAACTGAAGCTTTCTTT. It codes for CASSRDSHPTEAFF.

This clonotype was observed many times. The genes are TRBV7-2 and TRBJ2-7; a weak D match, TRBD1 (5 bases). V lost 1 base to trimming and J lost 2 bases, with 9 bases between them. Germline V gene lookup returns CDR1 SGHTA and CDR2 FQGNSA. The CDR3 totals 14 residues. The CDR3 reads CASSLGRDAYEQYF. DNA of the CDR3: TGTGCCAGCAGCTTAGGCAGGGATGCCTACGAGCAGTACTTC.

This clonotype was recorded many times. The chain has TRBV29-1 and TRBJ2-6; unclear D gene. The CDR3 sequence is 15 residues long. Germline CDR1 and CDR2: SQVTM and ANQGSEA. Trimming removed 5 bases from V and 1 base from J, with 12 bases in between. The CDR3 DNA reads TGCAGCGTTCCAACCCCTGAATCTGGGGCCAACGTCCTGACTTTC. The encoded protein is CSVPTPESGANVLTF.

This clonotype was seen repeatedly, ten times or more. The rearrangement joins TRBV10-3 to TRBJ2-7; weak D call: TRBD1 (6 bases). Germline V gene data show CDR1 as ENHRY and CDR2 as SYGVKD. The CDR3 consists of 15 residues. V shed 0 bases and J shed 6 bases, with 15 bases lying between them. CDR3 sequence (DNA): TGTGCCATCAGTGAGTCGTCAGGCAGGGGCAGCGAGCAGTACTTC. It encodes CAISESSGRGSEQYF.

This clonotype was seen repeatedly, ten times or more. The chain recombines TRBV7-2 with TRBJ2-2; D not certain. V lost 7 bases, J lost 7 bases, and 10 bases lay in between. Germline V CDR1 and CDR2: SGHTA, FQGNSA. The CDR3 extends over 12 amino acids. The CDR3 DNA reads TGTGCCAGCACCCTAACCCTCGGGGAGCTGTTTTTT. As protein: CASTLTLGELFF.

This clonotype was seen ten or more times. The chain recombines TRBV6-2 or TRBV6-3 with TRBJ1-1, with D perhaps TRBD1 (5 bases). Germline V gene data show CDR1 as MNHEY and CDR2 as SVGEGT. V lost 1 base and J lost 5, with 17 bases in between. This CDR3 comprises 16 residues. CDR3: CASSYLAPDSHTEAFF. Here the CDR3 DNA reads TGTGCCAGCAGTTACTTGGCCCCTGACAGCCATACTGAAGCTTTCTTT.

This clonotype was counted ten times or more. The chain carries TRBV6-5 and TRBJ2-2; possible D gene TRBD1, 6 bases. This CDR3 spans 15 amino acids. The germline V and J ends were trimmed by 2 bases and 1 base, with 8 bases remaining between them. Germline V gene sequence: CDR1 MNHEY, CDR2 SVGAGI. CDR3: CASSYVGQNTGELFF. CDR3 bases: TGTGCCAGCAGTTACGTGGGACAGAACACCGGGGAGCTGTTTTTT.

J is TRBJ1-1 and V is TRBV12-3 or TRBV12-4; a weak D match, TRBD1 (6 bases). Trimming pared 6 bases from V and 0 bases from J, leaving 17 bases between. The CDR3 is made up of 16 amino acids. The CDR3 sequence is CASSQYRQDVNTEAFF. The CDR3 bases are TGTGCCAGCAGCCAATATAGACAGGATGTGAACACTGAAGCTTTCTTT.

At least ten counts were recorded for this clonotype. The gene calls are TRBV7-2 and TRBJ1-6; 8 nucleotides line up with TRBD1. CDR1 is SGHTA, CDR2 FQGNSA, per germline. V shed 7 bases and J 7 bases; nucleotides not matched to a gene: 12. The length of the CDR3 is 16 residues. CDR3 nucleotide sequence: TGTGCCAGCAACAGAGGCGGACAGGGTAGAAATTCACCCCTCCACTTT. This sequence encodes CASNRGGQGRNSPLHF.

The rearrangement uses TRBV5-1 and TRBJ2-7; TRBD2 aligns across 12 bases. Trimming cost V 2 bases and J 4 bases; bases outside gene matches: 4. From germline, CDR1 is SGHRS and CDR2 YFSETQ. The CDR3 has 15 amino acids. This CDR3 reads CASSFGTSGLYEQYF. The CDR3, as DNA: TGCGCCAGCAGCTTCGGGACTAGCGGGTTATACGAGCAGTACTTC.

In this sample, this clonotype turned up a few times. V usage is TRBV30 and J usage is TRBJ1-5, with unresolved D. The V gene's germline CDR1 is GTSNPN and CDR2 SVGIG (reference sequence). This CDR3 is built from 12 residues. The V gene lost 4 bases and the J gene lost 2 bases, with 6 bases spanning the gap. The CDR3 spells CAWNAGNQPQHF. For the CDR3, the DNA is TGTGCCTGGAACGCAGGCAATCAGCCCCAGCATTTT.

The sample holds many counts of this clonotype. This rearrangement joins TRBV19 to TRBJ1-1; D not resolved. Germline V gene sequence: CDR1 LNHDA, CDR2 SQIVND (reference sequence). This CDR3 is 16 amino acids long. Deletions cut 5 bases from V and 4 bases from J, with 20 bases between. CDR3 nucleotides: TGTGCCAGTAGTCGGACGATTACAGCGTTGAGCACTGAAGCTTTCTTT. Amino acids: CASSRTITALSTEAFF.